This is a list of T cell receptor beta chains from one sample in a study of cytomegalovirus exposure and HLA in healthy donors. Libraries were prepared by immunoSEQ multiplex PCR; TCRdb keeps only in-frame clonotypes and omits some of them. The profile shows 100,000 to 150,000 clones, just over 75% of them singletons. The sequencing sample was made of PBMCs. The receptors originated from a woman aged 50 to 65 in good health and CMV-seronegative. Each CDR3 is given with its conserved first and last residue. A D gene is named only where the DNA matches it firmly. Clone size is shown for a subset of rows, as once, few, many or a class of expanded clone.

TGTGCTAGCAGCTTAGGCCCGGGAACCTACGAGCAGTACTTC,CASSLGPGTYEQYF,TRBV7-7,.,.,14,TRBJ2-7
TGTGCCAGCAGCTTGACTAGCGGGAGTGTGATAGAGACCCAGTACTTC,CASSLTSGSVIETQYF,TRBV5-4,TRBD2,.,16,TRBJ2-5
TGTGCCAGCAGCTTGGGGGCTAGCGGACAAGAGACCCAGTACTTC,CASSLGASGQETQYF,TRBV5-8,TRBD2,.,15,TRBJ2-5
TGCGCCAGCAGCCAAGATAAAGGACTAGCGGGAGGGCCGAGGGGCAATGAGCAGTTCTTC,CASSQDKGLAGGPRGNEQFF,TRBV4-1,TRBD2,.,20,TRBJ2-1
TGCGCCAGCAGCGCGATGGTGGGACAGTCTCAGTACTTC,CASSAMVGQSQYF,TRBV5-1,TRBD1,.,13,TRBJ2-4
TGTGCCAGCAGCCCGACAGGGGGAAACACCGGGGAGCTGTTTTTT,CASSPTGGNTGELFF,TRBV6-5,TRBD1,.,15,TRBJ2-2
TGTGCCAGTAGTATGCCCCCCCGGACAGGGCTAGGGAATCAGCCCCAGAATTTT,CASSMPPRTGLGNQPQNF,TRBV19,TRBD1,.,18,TRBJ1-5
TGTGCCTGGAGTGTTAGGGCCAGGTCGGGGACTGAAGCTTTCTTT,CAWSVRARSGTEAFF,TRBV30,.,.,15,TRBJ1-1
TGCGCCAGCAGTGCGGGGGGACCCAAAAACATTCAGTACTTC,CASSAGGPKNIQYF,TRBV5-1,TRBD2,.,14,TRBJ2-4
TGTGCCACCAGCAGAGGAGTAGCGGGAAGTCGCACCGGGGAGCTGTTTTTT,CATSRGVAGSRTGELFF,TRBV15,TRBD2,.,17,TRBJ2-2
TGCGCCAGCAGCCCCGGACAGGGGAACTACGAGCAGTACTTC,CASSPGQGNYEQYF,TRBV5-1,TRBD1,.,14,TRBJ2-7
TGTGCCAGCACCCAGGGAGGGTGGGGGGGAGTATACACTGAAGCTTTCTTT,CASTQGGWGGVYTEAFF,TRBV5-4,.,.,17,TRBJ1-1
TGTGCCAGCAGGGACAGGGGAGGGGTTGAGCAGTTCTTC,CASRDRGGVEQFF,TRBV6-5,TRBD1,.,13,TRBJ2-1
TGTGCCAGCAGCCCCCTAGGTAATGAGCAGTTCTTC,CASSPLGNEQFF,TRBV6-5,.,.,12,TRBJ2-1
TGTGCCAGCAGTTTAGGTGTTAGAAAAGAGACCCAGTACTTC,CASSLGVRKETQYF,TRBV27,.,.,14,TRBJ2-5
TGTGCCAGTAGTCCAAGGACAGAGGGCGAGCAGTACTTC,CASSPRTEGEQYF,TRBV19,.,.,13,TRBJ2-7
TGCAGCGTTGAATCCACAGGGGGCCTCGCAGATACGCAGTATTTT,CSVESTGGLADTQYF,TRBV29-1,TRBD1,.,15,TRBJ2-3
TGTGCCATCAGTGAGAGGACAGGGGGCACCTATGGCTACACCTTC,CAISERTGGTYGYTF,TRBV10-3,TRBD1,.,15,TRBJ1-2
TGTGCCAGCAGCTTGACAGGGATCAACGAGCAGTACTTC,CASSLTGINEQYF,TRBV7-3,TRBD1,.,13,TRBJ2-7
TGTGCCAGCTCACCACGGACTAGCTACAATGAGCAGTTCTTC,CASSPRTSYNEQFF,TRBV18,TRBD2,.,14,TRBJ2-1
TGTGCCAGCAGCTTATTCCGGGGGGCGGGAACTGAAGCTTTCTTT,CASSLFRGAGTEAFF,TRBV7-8,.,.,15,TRBJ1-1
TGTGCCAGCAGCTGGGGTAGCGGGAGCGGAGATACGCAGTATTTT,CASSWGSGSGDTQYF,TRBV14,TRBD2,.,15,TRBJ2-3
TGTGCCAGCAGCTTAGTCGGAGCGGCCCCCTGGGAGACCCAGTACTTC,CASSLVGAAPWETQYF,TRBV7-2,.,.,16,TRBJ2-5
TGTGCCAGCAGTGAAACAGGGGGGAGCAATCAGCCCCAGCATTTT,CASSETGGSNQPQHF,TRBV2,TRBD1,.,15,TRBJ1-5
TGTGCCAGCAGCCCTTGGACAGGGCAGTCCTACGAGCAGTACTTC,CASSPWTGQSYEQYF,TRBV7-2,TRBD1,.,15,TRBJ2-7
TGTGCCAGCAGTGACCGGGGAGACCCCGCAGATACGCAGTATTTT,CASSDRGDPADTQYF,TRBV6-4,.,.,15,TRBJ2-3
TGTGCCAGCAGTCATAGGGGACTAGCGGGGAACACCGGGGAGCTGTTTTTT,CASSHRGLAGNTGELFF,TRBV27,TRBD2,once,17,TRBJ2-2
TGCGCCAGCAGCCAAGCCTTATCCGGGACTACCTACAATGAGCAGTTCTTC,CASSQALSGTTYNEQFF,TRBV4-3,TRBD2,.,17,TRBJ2-1
TGTGCCAGCAGCCCAGGGGGGAGTGCCTACGAGCAGTACTTC,CASSPGGSAYEQYF,TRBV4-2,.,.,14,TRBJ2-7
TGTGCCTGGAGTGTACGGGTGAACACTGAAGCTTTCTTT,CAWSVRVNTEAFF,TRBV30,.,once,13,TRBJ1-1
TGTGCCAGAAGCCCCCTAAAACAGGTGGATCAGCCCCAGCATTTT,CARSPLKQVDQPQHF,TRBV5-3,.,once,15,TRBJ1-5
TGTGCCAGCAGCGTAGGAATCCGGGACAGCTACGAGCAGTACTTC,CASSVGIRDSYEQYF,TRBV9,TRBD1,.,15,TRBJ2-7
TGTGCCAGCAGCTTAGGGCCGGGTCTTTCCACTGAAGCTTTCTTT,CASSLGPGLSTEAFF,TRBV11-1,.,few,15,TRBJ1-1
TGTGCCAGCAGTTTGGGGACAGGGGGGTGGACTGAAGCTTTCTTT,CASSLGTGGWTEAFF,TRBV28,TRBD1,.,15,TRBJ1-1
TGTGCCAGCTATCGACAGGGGGCAACAGATACGCAGTATTTT,CASYRQGATDTQYF,TRBV28,TRBD1,.,14,TRBJ2-3
TGTGCCAGCAGCTTACTGGGGACAGGGTCTAACTATGGCTACACCTTC,CASSLLGTGSNYGYTF,TRBV7-8,TRBD1,.,16,TRBJ1-2
TGTGCCAGCTCACCCCGGACAGGGTCGAGCACTGAAGCTTTCTTT,CASSPRTGSSTEAFF,TRBV18,TRBD1,.,15,TRBJ1-1
TGTGCCAGCAGTCCTACAGGGGTCTCGCTCTCTGGGGCCAACGTCCTGACTTTC,CASSPTGVSLSGANVLTF,TRBV28,TRBD1,.,18,TRBJ2-6
TGTGCCAGCAGCGGAGGGGCCGGCACTTCGAACACTGAAGCTTTCTTT,CASSGGAGTSNTEAFF,TRBV5-4,.,once,16,TRBJ1-1
TGTGCCAGCAGCGTCGGGACAGACTTCTACGAGCAGTACTTC,CASSVGTDFYEQYF,TRBV9,TRBD1,.,14,TRBJ2-7